The clone carrying this T cell receptor beta chain was seen repeatedly, ten times or more. The CDR3 is 18 amino acids. V shed 3 bases, J shed 0 bases, and the junction held 11 bases outside the gene matches. The data belong to a study of Graves' ophthalmopathy and Graves' hyperthyroidism. Sampling approximately 10 ml of fresh peripheral blood provided the PBMCs. The study amplified TCR beta CDR3 regions using RNA transcripts. HTBI-primed RT-PCR formed the first round, and a multiplex PCR formed the second. MiXCR, run by TCRdb on the multiplex PCR reads, gives a single entry per CDR3 protein. The repertoire has hundreds of thousands of distinct CDR3 sequences, 20% to 25% of them found once; the top ten carry around 6.9%.

The sequenced sample consisted of peripheral blood. V is TRBV12-3 or TRBV12-4 and J is TRBJ2-7; TRBD2 aligns across 10 bases. This sequence was found in a woman between 18 and 29 years old with stable Graves' hyperthyroidism. Some clones in this sample may be carry-over from other donors' samples. CDR3 amino acids: CASSFGGLALVRSYEQYF. Here the CDR3 DNA reads TGTGCCAGCAGTTTTGGGGGACTAGCGTTGGTTCGCTCCTACGAGCAGTACTTC.